These 21 T cell receptor beta chains came from one sample sequenced in a study of blood T cell repertoires in COVID-19. Produced via immunoSEQ multiplex PCR; TCRdb's table is partial and in-frame only. Of approximately 210,000 clones in the sample, less than 90% were seen once. Specimen: peripheral blood. The receptors here all came from an older man with acute or convalescent COVID-19.

The chain joins TRBV5-8 to TRBJ1-2, with D uncertain. This CDR3 spans 15 amino acids. V was clipped by 0 bases and J by 4 bases, with 13 bases between them. Germline assignment: CDR1 SGHTS and CDR2 YDEGEE. The chain's CDR3 is CASSLAFLRIYGYTF. The CDR3 DNA reads TGTGCCAGCAGCTTGGCGTTCTTGCGAATCTATGGCTACACCTTC.

The V and J genes are TRBV30 and TRBJ2-5; possibly TRBD1 for D (6 bases). V was shortened by 0 bases and J by 1 base, with 12 bases between the two germline ends. CDR1 and CDR2 from the germline V gene are GTSNPN and SVGIG (reference sequence). CDR3 length equals 15 residues. The CDR3 DNA reads TGTGCCTGGAGTGTACGTCAGGGGATCCAAGAGACCCAGTACTTC. Translation gives CAWSVRQGIQETQYF.

This clone showed up just a few times. J is TRBJ1-6 and V is TRBV28, with D hard to call. Trimming shortened V by 5 bases and J by 0 bases, and 5 bases separated the two germline ends. Germline CDR1 is MDHEN and CDR2 is SYDVKM. CDR3 length: 14 amino acids. CDR3 coding DNA: TGTGCCAGCAGTGGCAGCTCCTATAATTCACCCCTCCACTTT. Protein sequence: CASSGSSYNSPLHF. Variable domain in full (rest from reference TRBV28 and TRBJ1-6): DVKVTQSSRYLVKRTGEKVFLECVQDMDHENMFWYRQDPGLGLRLIYFSYDVKMKEKGDIPEGYSVSREKKERFSLILESASTNQTSMYLCASSGSSYNSPLHFGNGTRLTVT.

V gene TRBV27 combines with J gene TRBJ1-5; 7 bases match TRBD1. The CDR3 totals 17 residues. Germline-derived CDR1 and CDR2 are MNHEY and SMNVEV (reference sequence). V lost 6 bases and J lost 9; bases outside the gene matches: 20. CDR3 nucleotides: TGTGCCAGCAGCCTAAAACTAACAGGGACAGCGTATGGGCCCCAGCATTTT. Its protein is CASSLKLTGTAYGPQHF.

As to this clone: The same CDR3 arises from other DNA sequences in this sample as well. The rearrangement links TRBV12-3 or TRBV12-4 to TRBJ2-2, with 7 bases that match TRBD1. Germline trimming cut 4 bases from V and 8 bases from J; bases unmatched to any gene: 1. The CDR3 is made up of 12 amino acids. The CDR3 protein is CASSSGGGELFF. DNA of the CDR3: TGTGCCAGCAGTTCAGGGGGAGGGGAGCTGTTTTTT.

CDR3 in amino acids: CASGLSNSNYEQYF. CDR3 DNA sequence: TGTGCTAGTGGTTTGTCCAACAGTAACTACGAGCAGTACTTC. The V and J genes are TRBV12-5 and TRBJ2-7; D uncertain. V was pared by 2 bases and J by 3 bases, with 11 bases between. The length of the CDR3 is 14 residues. In germline, CDR1 is LGHNT, CDR2 FRNRAP.

This clone was detected only once. This chain links TRBV5-6 with TRBJ2-1, with 7 positions matching TRBD1. The CDR3 spans 16 residues. Germline-derived CDR1 and CDR2 are SGHDT and YYEEEE. The trim removed 5 bases at V and 5 bases at J, leaving 13 bases unmatched. In nucleotides, the CDR3 is TGTGCCAGCAGATCACTCCACAGGGGATCCCACAATGAGCAGTTCTTC. Amino acid sequence: CASRSLHRGSHNEQFF.

V is TRBV27 and J is TRBJ2-2; D gene unclear. Trimming cost V 5 bases and J 1 base, with 5 bases left between them. Germline-derived CDR1 and CDR2 are MNHEY and SMNVEV (reference sequence). This CDR3 has 13 residues. CDR3 sequence: CASSVLNTGELFF. DNA for the CDR3: TGTGCCAGCAGTGTCCTGAACACCGGGGAGCTGTTTTTT.

The chain is built from TRBV19 and TRBJ1-1, with 8 positions matching TRBD1. The CDR3 loop spans 14 amino acids. Germline V CDR1 and CDR2: LNHDA, SQIVND (reference sequence). Trimming cost V 4 bases and J 4 bases; bases outside gene matches: 5. The CDR3 nucleotides read TGTGCCAGTAGTACCCAGGGGGCACCCACTGAAGCTTTCTTT. It is translated as CASSTQGAPTEAFF. Supplemented by reference TRBV19 and TRBJ1-1, the full variable domain reads DGGITQSPKYLFRKEGQNVTLSCEQNLNHDAMYWYRQDPGQGLRLIYYSQIVNDFQKGDIAEGYSVSREKKESFPLTVTSAQKNPTAFYLCASSTQGAPTEAFFGQGTRLTVV.

The V and J genes are TRBV27 and TRBJ1-4; tentatively, D is TRBD1 (5 bases). Germline V gene sequence: CDR1 MNHEY, CDR2 SMNVEV (reference sequence). The V gene lost 3 bases and the J gene lost 8 bases, with 10 bases spanning the gap. The CDR3 runs 13 residues. As DNA, the CDR3 is TGTGCCAGCAGTTTTAGGGGATTGGAAAAACTGTTTTTT. It translates to CASSFRGLEKLFF.

Only one count was recorded for this clone. The chain has TRBV6-5 and TRBJ1-5, with TRBD1 matching over 7 bases. This CDR3 contains 15 residues. Germline CDR1 MNHEY, CDR2 SVGAGI. The V segment lost 6 bases and the J segment 2 bases; nucleotides outside the gene matches: 7. CDR3 protein: CASSSGQVGNQPQHF. The CDR3 bases are TGTGCCAGCAGCAGCGGACAGGTCGGCAATCAGCCCCAGCATTTT.

The chain carries TRBV7-2 and TRBJ2-2; D call uncertain. The CDR3 spans 14 residues. Germline lookup yields CDR1 SGHTA and CDR2 FQGNSA. V gave up 1 base and J gave up 1 base, with 4 bases separating them. The CDR3 region has the DNA TGTGCCAGCAGCTTAGGAGGGAACACCGGGGAGCTGTTTTTT. Encoded protein: CASSLGGNTGELFF.

The chain employs TRBV5-1 and TRBJ2-1, with a tentative D call TRBD2 (6 bases). This CDR3 is 18 amino acids long. Germline assignment: CDR1 SGHRS and CDR2 YFSETQ. V lost 4 bases, J lost 15 bases, and 35 bases lay in between. CDR3 DNA: TGCGCCAGCAGCGCAGCGCCCCCTAGCGCACCCGAGAGGTATGCTCCGTTCTTC. As protein: CASSAAPPSAPERYAPFF.

The V and J genes are TRBV7-2 and TRBJ1-2, with D possibly TRBD1 on 5 matching bases. CDR1 and CDR2 from the germline V gene are SGHTA and FQGNSA. The V end was cut by 5 bases, the J end by 8 bases, with 21 bases between. The length of the CDR3 is 15 residues. DNA of the CDR3: TGTGCCAGCAGCGATCGGGGCCGACTAGTGAGGGGCTACACCTTC. Amino acid sequence: CASSDRGRLVRGYTF.

The V gene is TRBV2, the J gene TRBJ2-7; no clear D. The V and J ends lost 7 bases and 6 bases respectively, with 16 bases between them. Germline V gene sequence: CDR1 SNHLY, CDR2 FYNNEI. The CDR3 consists of 13 residues. The CDR3 DNA sequence: TGTGCCAGCATAGAGCAGGCTCTGGGCGAGCAGTACTTC. Residues: CASIEQALGEQYF.

This clone was seen more than once but under ten times. Other DNA sequences in the sample encode the same CDR3. The gene calls are TRBV5-1 and TRBJ2-1; D not resolved. Per germline, CDR1 SGHRS and CDR2 YFSETQ. The CDR3 extends over 12 amino acids. V gave up 3 bases and J gave up 4 bases, with 5 bases separating them. The DNA for the CDR3 is TGCGCCAGCAGCTCCCAGTACAATGAGCAGTTCTTC. Translated, it gives CASSSQYNEQFF.

The CDR3 nucleotides read TGTGCCAGCTCACCAGAGCCTCTAGGGACTGCCACGAACACCGGGGAGCTGTTTTTT. Protein sequence: CASSPEPLGTATNTGELFF. V and J are TRBV18 and TRBJ2-2; TRBD2 is a possible D gene (6 bases). The germline V gene has CDR1 KGHSH and CDR2 LQKENI. The CDR3 consists of 19 residues. V shed 2 bases and J shed 0 bases, with 19 bases lying between them.

V is TRBV19 and J is TRBJ2-1; tentatively, D is TRBD1 (6 bases). This CDR3 comprises 15 residues. Looked up from germline, CDR1 is LNHDA and CDR2 is SQIVND (reference sequence). V lost 3 bases, J lost 6 bases, and 15 bases lay in between. The CDR3 is CASSMGRGEGNEQFF. The DNA for the CDR3 is TGTGCCAGTAGTATGGGCAGGGGCGAGGGCAATGAGCAGTTCTTC. Variable domain in full (rest from reference TRBV19 and TRBJ2-1): DGGITQSPKYLFRKEGQNVTLSCEQNLNHDAMYWYRQDPGQGLRLIYYSQIVNDFQKGDIAEGYSVSREKKESFPLTVTSAQKNPTAFYLCASSMGRGEGNEQFFGPGTRLTVL.

This chain joins TRBV5-5 and TRBJ2-7; 7 bases agree with TRBD1. This CDR3 is 15 amino acids long. Trimming at V came to 5 bases and at J to 5 bases, leaving 13 bases not matched to a gene. Germline CDR1 is SGHKS and CDR2 is YYEKEE (reference sequence). CDR3 in amino acids: CASSFADRQGHEQYF. CDR3 in DNA: TGTGCCAGCAGTTTTGCGGACAGGCAGGGCCACGAGCAGTACTTC.

The V and J genes are TRBV20-1 and TRBJ1-5; D unresolved. Trimming pared 7 bases from V and 6 bases from J, leaving 19 bases between. This CDR3 contains 14 residues. Per the germline V gene, CDR1 is DFQATT and CDR2 is SNEGSKA (reference sequence). In nucleotides, the CDR3 is TGCAGTGGTACTGAGGGCAGCGGGAGTCAGCCCCAGCATTTT. Protein: CSGTEGSGSQPQHF.

This chain connects TRBV5-8 to TRBJ1-5; TRBD1 aligns across 11 bases. Per the germline V gene, CDR1 is SGHTS and CDR2 is YDEGEE. The J segment lost 1 base and the V segment lost 3 bases, leaving 6 bases of the junction unmatched. The CDR3 length is 17 residues. The CDR3 loop reads CASSSRTGGISNQPQHF. The CDR3 region has the DNA TGTGCCAGCAGCTCCCGGACAGGGGGCATCAGCAATCAGCCCCAGCATTTT.